These 21 T cell receptor beta chains came from one sample sequenced in a study of blood T cell repertoires in COVID-19. Produced via immunoSEQ multiplex PCR; TCRdb's table is partial and in-frame only. The repertoire holds around 67,000 clones, 87% seen once, with approximately 5% in the top ten. Sequencing input: peripheral blood. These receptors came from a man aged 50 or older with active COVID-19.

The count of this clone is one. The gene calls are TRBV29-1 and TRBJ2-1; no firm D call. The CDR3 covers 11 residues. Trimming took off 2 bases at V and 8 bases at J, with 7 bases between the two ends. Germline CDR1 is SQVTM and CDR2 is ANQGSEA. Here the CDR3 DNA reads TGCAGCGTTGAACCTGGGCATGAGCAGTTCTTC. It yields the protein CSVEPGHEQFF.

This chain joins TRBV20-1 and TRBJ1-1; D may be TRBD1 (5 bases). Trimming shortened V by 3 bases and J by 6 bases, and 14 bases separated the two germline ends. Germline V gene data show CDR1 as DFQATT and CDR2 as SNEGSKA (reference sequence). The CDR3 is 13 amino acids. The CDR3, as DNA: TGCAGTGCTAGTAAGCCAGGGCCTGCTGAAGCTTTCTTT. Protein: CSASKPGPAEAFF.

V and J are TRBV7-2 and TRBJ1-4; 9 nucleotides line up with TRBD1. The V gene end was trimmed by 5 bases and the J gene end by 7 bases; junction bases not matched to a gene: 8. The V gene's germline CDR1 is SGHTA and CDR2 FQGNSA. There are 15 residues in the CDR3. CDR3 DNA sequence: TGTGCCAGCAGCACCCGACAGGGGGGTAGTGAAAAACTGTTTTTT. Amino acid sequence: CASSTRQGGSEKLFF.

V is TRBV5-1 and J is TRBJ2-1; D is perhaps TRBD1 (5 bases). This CDR3 contains 15 residues. Per germline, CDR1 SGHRS and CDR2 YFSETQ. V lost 0 bases and J 7 bases, leaving 14 bases between the germline ends. CDR3 DNA sequence: TGCGCCAGCAGCTTGGATGGCCAGGGCGAAAATGAGCAGTTCTTC. Translating gives CASSLDGQGENEQFF.

This clone was counted once. The rearrangement uses TRBV19 and TRBJ2-7; 9 positions agree with TRBD2. Germline CDR1 is LNHDA and CDR2 is SQIVND (reference sequence). CDR3 length equals 14 residues. Losses at the gene ends were 4 bases for V and 7 bases for J; bases not matched to a gene: 8. CDR3: CASSTSGTLPEQYF. In DNA form, the CDR3 reads TGTGCCAGTAGTACTAGCGGGACCCTCCCGGAGCAGTACTTC.

The count of this clone is one. This rearrangement joins TRBV27 to TRBJ1-1; a possible D gene is TRBD1 (5 bases). Germline CDR1 reads MNHEY; CDR2 reads SMNVEV (reference sequence). Trimming stripped 2 bases from V and 3 bases from J, with 13 bases between. The CDR3 loop spans 15 amino acids. CDR3: CASSLGAVGYTEAFF. The CDR3 coding sequence is TGTGCCAGCAGTTTAGGGGCCGTAGGGTACACTGAAGCTTTCTTT.

The chain carries TRBV28 and TRBJ1-1, with D possibly matching TRBD1 (5 bases). The germline V and J ends were trimmed by 3 bases and 0 bases, with 5 bases remaining between them. The length of the CDR3 is 13 residues. Germline V lookup: CDR1 MDHEN, CDR2 SYDVKM. The CDR3 here is CASSLTVNTEAFF. In DNA form, the CDR3 reads TGTGCCAGCAGTTTGACAGTGAACACTGAAGCTTTCTTT.

This chain links TRBV28 with TRBJ2-7, with 10 bases aligning to TRBD2. The V gene end was trimmed by 6 bases and the J gene end by 0 bases; junction bases not matched to a gene: 11. CDR3 length: 17 residues. Germline V gives CDR1 MDHEN, CDR2 SYDVKM. CDR3 protein: CASSYGRASGSSYEQYF. The CDR3 DNA reads as TGTGCCAGCAGCTATGGGCGGGCTAGCGGGAGCTCCTACGAGCAGTACTTC.

This clone was seen only a few times. The V gene is TRBV29-1, the J gene TRBJ2-1; TRBD2 is a possible D gene (8 bases). The CDR3 has 18 amino acids. Germline V lookup: CDR1 SQVTM, CDR2 ANQGSEA. The V end was cut by 6 bases, the J end by 5 bases, with 29 bases between. CDR3 protein: CSVRTGGRRLAGHNEQFF. The CDR3 bases are TGCAGCGTGCGGACAGGCGGCCGGCGTCTAGCGGGTCACAATGAGCAGTTCTTC.

The chain joins TRBV11-1 to TRBJ2-5; tentatively, D is TRBD2 (6 bases). CDR1 and CDR2 from the germline V gene are SGHAT and FQDESV (reference sequence). The CDR3 covers 15 residues. Trimming pared 0 bases from V and 4 bases from J, leaving 12 bases between. CDR3: CASSLAAGMVETQYF. The CDR3 region has the DNA TGTGCCAGCAGCTTAGCGGCGGGAATGGTAGAGACCCAGTACTTC.

The V gene is TRBV6-7, the J gene TRBJ1-2, with TRBD1 as a possible D gene (5 bases). TRBV6-7 is an ORF, and what it does is uncertain. V lost 0 bases and J lost 0, with 11 bases in between. The CDR3 has 16 amino acids. CDR3 in amino acids: CASSYSMRGPNYGYTF. CDR3 coding DNA: TGTGCCAGCAGTTACTCGATGCGGGGCCCTAACTATGGCTACACCTTC.

This clone was counted only a few times. V gene TRBV11-3 combines with J gene TRBJ2-7; 7 bases map to TRBD1. V dropped 4 bases and J dropped 0; count of bases not matched to a gene: 12. This CDR3 contains 17 residues. Per germline, CDR1 SGHNT and CDR2 YENEEA. The CDR3 DNA sequence: TGTGCCAGCAGCTGGGAGACAGGGAACCTTATCTCCTACGAGCAGTACTTC. This gives the protein CASSWETGNLISYEQYF.

The CDR3 protein is CASSVHSGSADTQYF. CDR3 bases: TGTGCCAGCAGCGTACATAGCGGGAGCGCAGATACGCAGTATTTT. The chain has TRBV9 and TRBJ2-3; 9 bases fit TRBD2. V trimming: 1 base; J trimming: 4 bases; junction bases outside the gene matches: 4. CDR3 length: 15 residues. The germline CDR1 and CDR2 sequences are SGDLS and YYNGEE.

This clone was found a few times. The chain recombines TRBV9 with TRBJ2-1; D may be TRBD2 (6 bases). Germline assignment: CDR1 SGDLS and CDR2 YYNGEE. This CDR3 is 15 amino acids long. V lost 4 bases to trimming and J lost 5 bases, with 16 bases between them. The CDR3 spells CASSPLGEAHNEQFF. The CDR3 region has the DNA TGTGCCAGCAGCCCGCTGGGGGAGGCCCACAATGAGCAGTTCTTC.

This clone appeared a single time. This chain links TRBV19 with TRBJ1-2; possible D gene TRBD1, 5 bases. The ends were cut back, 3 bases at V and 2 bases at J, with 10 bases in the middle. CDR1 LNHDA and CDR2 SQIVND come from the germline V gene (reference sequence). This CDR3 has 14 residues. CDR3 region: CASSIQGGNYGYTF. In DNA form, the CDR3 reads TGTGCCAGTAGTATCCAGGGTGGGAACTATGGCTACACCTTC.

V and J are TRBV6-2 or TRBV6-3 and TRBJ1-1; TRBD1 agrees at 7 bases. This CDR3 has 16 amino acids. Trimming at V came to 6 bases and at J to 1 base, leaving 11 bases not matched to a gene. The V gene's germline CDR1 is MNHEY and CDR2 SVGEGT. CDR3 residues: CASSSLQGIANTEAFF. CDR3 nucleotide sequence: TGTGCCAGCAGCTCCCTACAGGGGATAGCGAACACTGAAGCTTTCTTT.

The DNA of the CDR3 is TGTGCCAGCAGTCCGGGGACAGGCGGCAATCAGCCCCAGCATTTT. It translates to CASSPGTGGNQPQHF. The V gene is TRBV28, the J gene TRBJ1-5, with 8 positions matching TRBD1. Losses at the gene ends were 5 bases for V and 2 bases for J; bases not matched to a gene: 5. Germline CDR1 and CDR2: MDHEN and SYDVKM. There are 15 residues in the CDR3.

This rearrangement joins TRBV5-5 to TRBJ2-7; the D is unclear. The CDR3 runs to 15 residues. Per the germline V gene, CDR1 is SGHKS and CDR2 is YYEKEE (reference sequence). Trimming cost V 0 bases and J 0 bases, with 10 bases left between them. CDR3: CASSLGLQYSYEQYF. The CDR3 nucleotides read TGTGCCAGCAGCTTGGGGCTGCAGTACTCCTACGAGCAGTACTTC.

This clone was seen only once. The chain joins TRBV3-1 (or the pseudogene TRBV3-2) to TRBJ2-2, with 10 positions matching TRBD2. CDR1 and CDR2 from the germline V gene are LGHDT and YNNKEL (reference sequence). V trimming: 5 bases; J trimming: 2 bases; junction bases outside the gene matches: 8. This CDR3 region has 17 residues. The CDR3 is CASSSWSGRGNTGELFF. The CDR3 DNA sequence: TGTGCCAGCAGCTCCTGGAGCGGGAGGGGTAACACCGGGGAGCTGTTTTTT.

The rearrangement links TRBV18 to TRBJ2-1; 13 bases match TRBD2. The CDR3 length is 14 residues. The germline V gene has CDR1 KGHSH and CDR2 LQKENI. V gave up 4 bases and J gave up 9 bases; unmatched junction bases: 3. The CDR3 region is CASSRTSGSSEQFF. CDR3 coding DNA: TGTGCCAGCTCACGGACTAGCGGGAGCTCTGAGCAGTTCTTC.

This sequence joins TRBV7-6 and TRBJ2-7, with TRBD1 identical over 8 bases. V shed 2 bases, J shed 7 bases, and the junction held 10 bases outside the gene matches. Germline V gives CDR1 SGHVS, CDR2 FNYEAQ. CDR3 length: 15 residues. CDR3 sequence reads: CASSLNQGAGGEQYF. CDR3 in DNA: TGTGCCAGCAGCTTAAACCAGGGGGCTGGGGGTGAGCAGTACTTC.